This TCR beta chain was documented in a study of cytomegalovirus exposure and HLA in healthy donors. Findings and caveats of the study: Across all donors, roughly uniform sequencing depth was an assumption of the presence/absence analyses.

The CDR3 sequence is 12 residues long. Germline assignment: CDR1 MNHNS and CDR2 SASEGT. Donors likely had unrecorded immune exposures despite being nominally healthy when sampled. With 60 Vbeta and 13 Jbeta primers, the PCR was carried out. The table came from immunoSEQ multiplex PCR; TCRdb's copy has only in-frame clones and leaves some out. This repertoire shows about 130,000 clones, roughly 77% found once; its top ten account for around 3.7%. On this clone: The antigen is unknown. Compared with germline, one end of the junction differs, possibly owing to a read error.

Sequencing was performed on PBMCs. This chain connects TRBV6-1 to TRBJ2-1, with TRBD2 as a possible D gene (5 bases). This sequence was found in a male donor in good health and CMV-seronegative. CDR3 residues: CAGRRLAGEQFF. CDR3 in DNA: TGTGCCGGCAGAAGGCTAGCCGGTGAGCAGTTCTTC.